The 27 T cell receptor beta chains below were found in one sample sequenced in a study of regulatory T cells in long-lasting Graves disease. Time point meaning: persistent/refractory GD, antithyroid drugs over 5 years with positive TRAb. From RNA extracted from PBMCs, the TCR library was made. To make TCR beta libraries, researchers used iRepertoire HTBI primers and Arm-PCR of CDR3 regions. TCRdb itself ran the multiplex PCR reads through MiXCR, one entry per CDR3 protein. In the table there are roughly 500,000 distinct CDR3 sequences, 20% to 25% of which are singletons. The source material was peripheral blood mononuclear cells (PBMCs), sampled when the disease was refractory, from a patient treated with antithyroid drugs. All receptors derive from a female donor with Graves disease.

The chain recombines TRBV7-3 with TRBJ2-1; TRBD2 matches 13 bases. Germline V CDR1 and CDR2: SGHTA, FQGTGA. This CDR3 has 15 residues. After removal of 5 bases from V and 9 bases from J, the junction contained 7 bases not matched to a gene. In DNA, the CDR3 is TGTGCCAGCAGCAGCTCGGGACTAGCGGGAACTGAGCAGTTCTTC. The encoded protein is CASSSSGLAGTEQFF.

The V and J genes are TRBV10-3 and TRBJ2-2; 10 nucleotides line up with TRBD1. The V and J ends lost 9 bases and 3 bases, in that order; junction bases with no gene match: 7. Germline-derived CDR1 and CDR2 are ENHRY and SYGVKD. This CDR3 contains 15 residues. The CDR3 loop reads CAIARGTGDTGELFF. The CDR3, as DNA: TGTGCCATAGCCAGAGGGACAGGGGACACCGGGGAGCTGTTTTTT.

This clonotype was seen more than once but under ten times. The chain links TRBV7-2 to TRBJ1-4, with D possibly matching TRBD1 (5 bases). CDR1 is SGHTA and CDR2 is FQGNSA in the germline V gene. The CDR3 runs 14 residues. V dropped 0 bases and J dropped 8 bases, with 10 bases sitting between them. The CDR3 DNA follows: TGTGCCAGCAGCTTAGCCAGGGTCGGAGAAAAACTGTTTTTT. This sequence encodes CASSLARVGEKLFF. Full variable domain (remainder filled in from reference TRBV7-2 and TRBJ1-4): GAGVSQSPSNKVTEKGKDVELRCDPISGHTALYWYRQSLGQGLEFLIYFQGNSAPDKSGLPSDRFSAERTGGSVSTLTIQRTQQEDSAVYLCASSLARVGEKLFFGSGTQLSVL.

The table lists this clonotype with many counts. This chain joins TRBV6-1 and TRBJ1-2; the D is unclear. V dropped 4 bases and J dropped 5 bases, with 11 bases sitting between them. CDR3 length: 13 residues. Germline V gene lookup returns CDR1 MNHNS and CDR2 SASEGT. CDR3 loop: CASSGSYAYGYTF. CDR3 DNA: TGTGCCAGCAGTGGGTCGTATGCTTATGGCTACACCTTC.

This clonotype showed up many times. V and J are TRBV2 and TRBJ2-5; 13 bases line up with TRBD2. Germline V gene sequence: CDR1 SNHLY, CDR2 FYNNEI. The length of the CDR3 is 15 residues. V dropped 6 bases and J dropped 2; count of bases not matched to a gene: 3. The CDR3 protein is CASSGTSGVQETQYF. CDR3 nucleotides: TGTGCCAGCAGCGGGACTAGCGGGGTACAAGAGACCCAGTACTTC.

The rearrangement links TRBV30 to TRBJ2-7; TRBD1 might be the D (6 bases). V was clipped by 0 bases and J by 0 bases, with 12 bases between them. The CDR3 consists of 15 residues. Germline V gene lookup returns CDR1 GTSNPN and CDR2 SVGIG (reference sequence). The CDR3 nucleotides read TGTGCCTGGAGTGTTGACAGGACCTTCTCCTACGAGCAGTACTTC. This gives the protein CAWSVDRTFSYEQYF.

This clonotype appeared a few times. A much larger clone lies one base from this, so it may be a read error. The CDR3 does not close with the conserved phenylalanine or tryptophan, likely indicating a read error. V is TRBV12-3 or TRBV12-4 and J is TRBJ1-1; D might be TRBD1 (6 bases). This CDR3 spans 12 amino acids. V lost 7 bases to trimming and J lost 5 bases, with 11 bases between them. CDR3 DNA: TGTGCCAGCATCCCAGGGGAAACTGAAGCTTTCTCT. Translating gives CASIPGETEAFS.

The DNA of the CDR3 is TGTGCCTGGAAGAAAACCCATAACACTGAAGCTTTCTTT. Translating it yields CAWKKTHNTEAFF. This chain links TRBV30 with TRBJ1-1; D is unclear. V dropped 4 bases and J dropped 2 bases, with 11 bases sitting between them. The CDR3 consists of 13 residues. Germline lookup yields CDR1 GTSNPN and CDR2 SVGIG (reference sequence).

This clonotype has only a few counts. The V and J genes are TRBV6-2 or TRBV6-3 and TRBJ2-7, with 9 bases matching TRBD1. This CDR3 has 18 residues. V shed 0 bases, J shed 2 bases, and the junction held 11 bases outside the gene matches. Germline V gives CDR1 MNHEY, CDR2 SVGEGT. This chain's CDR3 is CASSYSTAGTGSPYEQYF. For the CDR3, the DNA is TGTGCCAGCAGTTACTCGACGGCCGGGACAGGGTCCCCCTACGAGCAGTACTTC.

This sequence joins TRBV6-1 and TRBJ1-2, with unresolved D. Germline-derived CDR1 and CDR2 are MNHNS and SASEGT. V dropped 2 bases and J dropped 0 bases, with 19 bases sitting between them. The length of the CDR3 is 18 residues. The CDR3 DNA follows: TGTGCCAGCAGTGAAAGTTTGACGGGGATCGGAGCTAACTATGGCTACACCTTC. This codes for CASSESLTGIGANYGYTF.

This clonotype was seen a few times. V and J are TRBV7-3 and TRBJ2-3; 8 nucleotides line up with TRBD1. CDR3 length: 18 amino acids. Germline CDR1 is SGHTA and CDR2 is FQGTGA. V trimming: 4 bases; J trimming: 2 bases; junction bases outside the gene matches: 14. The CDR3 nucleotides read TGTGCCAGCAGCTCCTCAGGGGGCAGTGGCTTCTCCACAGATACGCAGTATTTT. Translated, it gives CASSSSGGSGFSTDTQYF.

In this sample, this clonotype turned up many times. The J gene is TRBJ2-5, the V gene TRBV6-1, with D unresolved. The V end lost 6 bases, the J end lost 1 base, and 9 bases lay between the germline ends. The germline CDR1 and CDR2 sequences are MNHNS and SASEGT. This CDR3 is built from 13 residues. CDR3 DNA sequence: TGTGCCAGCAGCGACCGACCCCAAGAGACCCAGTACTTC. This encodes CASSDRPQETQYF.

In the case of this clonotype: This may be a read error, as it is one base from a much larger clone. V gene TRBV6-1 combines with J gene TRBJ1-5, with D possibly matching TRBD1 (6 bases). The CDR3 length is 14 residues. Trimming cost V 6 bases and J 4 bases, with 13 bases left between them. Germline V CDR1 and CDR2: MNHNS, SASEGT. The DNA for the CDR3 is TGTGCCAGCAGAATGCAGGGGAGTAATCAGCCCCAGCATTTT. Its translation: CASRMQGSNQPQHF.

This chain connects TRBV7-2 to TRBJ2-5; D is unclear. CDR1 and CDR2 (germline): SGHTA, FQGNSA. The CDR3 sequence is 16 residues long. Trimming stripped 1 base from V and 5 bases from J, with 17 bases between. The CDR3 DNA follows: TGTGCCAGCAGCTTAGTATGGGCGCGGCGAGCCGAGACCCAGTACTTC. This codes for CASSLVWARRAETQYF.

Regarding this clonotype: Since a much larger clone is just one base distant, this may be a read error. This chain links TRBV12-3 or TRBV12-4 with TRBJ2-7; 9 bases are a match to TRBD1. The CDR3 contains 15 residues. The chain's CDR3 is CASSTGTGNPYEHYF. The CDR3 nucleotides are TGTGCCAGCAGCACTGGGACAGGGAACCCCTACGAGCATTACTTC.

This sequence joins TRBV2 and TRBJ2-7; D remains ambiguous. Germline lookup yields CDR1 SNHLY and CDR2 FYNNEI. V lost 7 bases and J 3 bases, leaving 19 bases between the germline ends. The CDR3 length is 15 residues. CDR3 nucleotide sequence: TGTGCCAGCATCCTTGAATTAGCCACCTTCTACGAGCAGTACTTC. It codes for CASILELATFYEQYF.

There are many counts of this clonotype. The chain carries TRBV28 and TRBJ2-7; 8 bases are shared with TRBD2. The CDR3 is 14 residues long. The germline V gene has CDR1 MDHEN and CDR2 SYDVKM. After removal of 8 bases from V and 3 bases from J, the junction contained 9 bases not matched to a gene. The CDR3 nucleotides are TGTGCCAGCCACCCCATGAGCGGGAGCTACGAGCAGTACTTC. Its protein is CASHPMSGSYEQYF.

This sequence joins TRBV4-3 and TRBJ1-1; 8 nucleotides line up with TRBD1. Germline V gene data show CDR1 as LGHNA and CDR2 as YSLEER. V lost 3 bases to trimming and J lost 0 bases; unmatched junction nucleotides: 0. The CDR3 is 14 residues long. The DNA for the CDR3 is TGCGCCAGCAGCCAGGACAGGGTGAACACTGAAGCTTTCTTT. This translates into CASSQDRVNTEAFF.

The chain recombines TRBV28 with TRBJ2-5; D possibly uses TRBD1 or TRBD2 (6 bases each). Per the germline V gene, CDR1 is MDHEN and CDR2 is SYDVKM. The CDR3 spans 14 residues. V dropped 3 bases and J dropped 5 bases, with 13 bases sitting between them. As DNA, the CDR3 is TGTGCCAGCAGTTTTGGAGGGGGTACGGAGACCCAGTACTTC. This translates into CASSFGGGTETQYF. Full variable domain (rest looked up from reference TRBV28 and TRBJ2-5): DVKVTQSSRYLVKRTGEKVFLECVQDMDHENMFWYRQDPGLGLRLIYFSYDVKMKEKGDIPEGYSVSREKKERFSLILESASTNQTSMYLCASSFGGGTETQYFGPGTRLLVL.

This clonotype came up a few times. The J gene is TRBJ1-5, the V gene TRBV30; 9 positions agree with TRBD1. This CDR3 is 15 amino acids long. The germline V gene has CDR1 GTSNPN and CDR2 SVGIG (reference sequence). V was clipped by 0 bases and J by 8 bases; unmatched bases: 8. The DNA of the CDR3 is TGTGCCTGGAGTGTACCGGACAGGGGAGGTGAGCCCCAGCATTTT. Its translation: CAWSVPDRGGEPQHF. Drawing the rest from reference TRBV30 and TRBJ1-5, the complete variable domain is SQTIHQWPATLVQPVGSPLSLECTVEGTSNPNLYWYRQAAGRGLQLLFYSVGIGQISSEVPQNLSASRPQDRQFILSSKKLLLSDSGFYLCAWSVPDRGGEPQHFGDGTRLSIL.

V gene TRBV18 combines with J gene TRBJ2-7, with D perhaps assigned TRBD1 or TRBD2 (5 bases each). Trimming left V 1 base short and J 5 bases short, with 12 bases between. The germline gives CDR1 KGHSH, CDR2 LQKENI. The CDR3 is 14 amino acids. The CDR3 is CASSPLEGRNEQYF. The CDR3 coding sequence is TGTGCCAGCTCACCACTTGAGGGGCGGAACGAGCAGTACTTC.

This clonotype occurred many times. The rearrangement joins TRBV27 to TRBJ2-7; 8 bases map to TRBD1. V was clipped by 5 bases and J by 7 bases; unmatched bases: 22. The length of the CDR3 is 18 residues. Germline V gene data show CDR1 as MNHEY and CDR2 as SMNVEV (reference sequence). The CDR3 nucleotides read TGTGCCAGCAGTACACCCAAGGGATACTGGCAGGGGGCTAGTGAGCAGTACTTC. The encoded protein is CASSTPKGYWQGASEQYF.

This clonotype came up a few times. The DNA for the CDR3 is TGTGCCACCAGCAGAGATAGGGGCAGGGCCCGCTTCTTT. Translated: CATSRDRGRARFF. The chain has TRBV15 and TRBJ1-1; possible D gene TRBD1, 5 bases. Trimming took off 0 bases at V and 14 bases at J, with 16 bases between the two ends. The CDR3 runs 13 residues. Germline V gene lookup returns CDR1 LNHNV and CDR2 YYDKDF (reference sequence).

This clonotype has only a few counts. The CDR3 sequence is CASSFLGGGGTEAFF. The CDR3 DNA is TGTGCCAGCAGCTTCTTGGGGGGCGGAGGAACTGAAGCTTTCTTT. The J gene is TRBJ1-1, the V gene TRBV7-2, with D perhaps matching TRBD1 (6 bases). Per the germline V gene, CDR1 is SGHTA and CDR2 is FQGNSA. With 3 bases removed from V and 5 bases from J, the gap between germline ends came to 16 bases. The CDR3 contains 15 residues.

This chain uses TRBV5-1 with TRBJ2-6; D unclear. Germline CDR1 and CDR2: SGHRS and YFSETQ. The length of the CDR3 is 16 residues. V was trimmed by 0 bases and J by 2 bases, leaving 9 bases between them. The CDR3 sequence is CASSLVFSPGANVLTF. CDR3 DNA: TGCGCCAGCAGCTTGGTCTTTTCGCCTGGGGCCAACGTCCTGACTTTC.

This clonotype was counted many times. The chain employs TRBV15 and TRBJ1-1; D remains ambiguous. Trimming shortened V by 1 base and J by 1 base, and 4 bases separated the two germline ends. The CDR3 sequence is 13 residues long. Germline-derived CDR1 and CDR2 are LNHNV and YYDKDF (reference sequence). Written as DNA, the CDR3 is TGTGCCACCAGCAGAGCATCGAACACTGAAGCTTTCTTT. It yields the protein CATSRASNTEAFF.

The chain links TRBV30 to TRBJ1-2; 8 nucleotides agree with TRBD1. With V trimmed by 1 base and J by 6 bases, 4 bases remained unmatched. The germline V gene encodes CDR1 GTSNPN and CDR2 SVGIG (reference sequence). This CDR3 is built from 13 residues. The CDR3 region has the DNA TGTGCCTGGAGTGGGACAGGGAGGCATGGCTACACCTTC. This codes for CAWSGTGRHGYTF. The complete variable domain, with remaining parts taken from reference TRBV30 and TRBJ1-2, reads SQTIHQWPATLVQPVGSPLSLECTVEGTSNPNLYWYRQAAGRGLQLLFYSVGIGQISSEVPQNLSASRPQDRQFILSSKKLLLSDSGFYLCAWSGTGRHGYTFGSGTRLTVV.